This passage covers 8 T cell receptor beta chains from one sample sequenced in a study of blood T cells in healthy people across ages. With a J-beta primer mix and a sample-barcoded 5' primer, a second PCR ran roughly 6 to 11 cycles. TCRdb recomputed calls from the 5' RACE reads with MiXCR, one row per CDR3 protein. The repertoire includes over a million distinct CDR3 sequences, around 25% of them detected once, and 0.75% sits in the top ten. These data were likewise used in another study, on T cells of mothers and their children.

The sample was blood. The source of these receptors is a girl aged 2 to 9 in good health.

This clonotype turned up a few times. The chain links TRBV20-1 to TRBJ1-2, with D tentatively TRBD1 (5 bases). The length of the CDR3 is 15 residues. CDR1 and CDR2 from the germline V gene are DFQATT and SNEGSKA (reference sequence). Trimming shortened V by 0 bases and J by 8 bases, and 19 bases separated the two germline ends. CDR3 bases: TGCAGTGCTAGAGACCCTTTCACAGGTGGAAAAGGCTACACCTTC. Its protein is CSARDPFTGGKGYTF.

The chain has TRBV28 and TRBJ2-6, with D hard to call. The CDR3 is 15 amino acids. From germline, CDR1 is MDHEN and CDR2 SYDVKM. Between the trimmed V and J ends, which lost 4 bases and 2 bases, there was a span of 9 bases. The DNA for the CDR3 is TGTGCCAGCAGTTCCTCAATTACTGGGGCCAACGTCCTGACTTTC. Protein: CASSSSITGANVLTF.

This clonotype was detected a few times. This sequence joins TRBV20-1 and TRBJ1-1, with D uncertain. The CDR3 sequence is 13 residues long. The ends were cut back, 5 bases at V and 8 bases at J, with 18 bases in the middle. Germline V gene lookup returns CDR1 DFQATT and CDR2 SNEGSKA (reference sequence). CDR3 sequence (DNA): TGCAGTGCTCCTTCGGGTGGTCCTGCAGAAGCTTTCTTT. Translating it yields CSAPSGGPAEAFF.

V and J are TRBV20-1 and TRBJ1-6; D is undetermined. Germline V gives CDR1 DFQATT, CDR2 SNEGSKA (reference sequence). This CDR3 spans 16 amino acids. V gave up 0 bases and J gave up 2 bases, with 11 bases separating them. DNA of the CDR3: TGCAGTGCTAGAGATGAAAGGGAACCCTATAATTCACCCCTCCACTTT. Amino acids: CSARDEREPYNSPLHF.

For this clonotype: One end of the junction fails to match germline, which may point to a read error. V usage is TRBV6-2 or TRBV6-3 and J usage is TRBJ1-2; D call uncertain. This CDR3 region has 13 residues. Germline CDR1 is MNHEY and CDR2 is SVGEGT. Written as DNA, the CDR3 is TGTGCCGGCAGTTACTGGGAAGAGGGTGGCTACACCTTC. It encodes CAGSYWEEGGYTF.

On this clonotype: This likely comes from a read error, as the CDR3 has no conserved phenylalanine or tryptophan at its end. The V call is TRBV2, the J call TRBJ2-3, with 7 bases lining up with TRBD1. This CDR3 is 13 amino acids long. Germline CDR1 and CDR2: SNHLY and FYNNEI. The J segment lost 3 bases and the V segment lost 8 bases, leaving 5 bases of the junction unmatched. The CDR3 sequence is CASATGDTDTQYL. In DNA form, the CDR3 reads TGTGCCAGCGCAACAGGGGATACAGATACGCAGTATCTT.

In regard to this clonotype: One end of the junction does not line up with germline, which may come from a read error. The rearrangement uses TRBV7-3 and TRBJ2-5; D is unresolved. Germline lookup yields CDR1 SGHTA and CDR2 FQGTGA. There are 13 residues in the CDR3. The CDR3 DNA is TGTGCCAGCGGCTTAATGGGGCAAGAGACCCAGTACTTC. Amino acid sequence: CASGLMGQETQYF.

V is TRBV15 and J is TRBJ2-3; maybe TRBD2 (7 bases). Germline V lookup: CDR1 LNHNV, CDR2 YYDKDF (reference sequence). V lost 4 bases to trimming and J lost 3 bases, with 14 bases between them. This CDR3 contains 15 residues. Written as DNA, the CDR3 is TGTGCCACCAGCATCGGAAAGGGGGGGACAGATACGCAGTATTTT. Its translation: CATSIGKGGTDTQYF.